Listed below are T cell receptor beta chains from one sample, sequenced in a study of blood T cell repertoires in COVID-19. Clones were read by immunoSEQ multiplex PCR, and TCRdb kept only the in-frame ones, dropping some. The sample has about 50,000 clones; roughly 80% are singletons. Sequencing input: peripheral blood. These receptors came from a man aged 55 to 70 with acute or convalescent COVID-19. Both conserved end residues are part of each CDR3. The D gene is left open where the match is weak. Clone sizes are given selectively: once, few, many, or a class where the clone is expanded.

j_gene	v_gene	d_gene	abundance	CDR3nt	CDR3aa
TRBJ1-1	TRBV5-1	-	-	TGCGCCAGCAGCATCGGGACTGAAGCTTTCTTT	CASSIGTEAFF
TRBJ2-1	TRBV5-4	TRBD1	-	TGTGCCAGCAGCTCGTCCGGGACAGGGATAGGTGAGCAGTTCTTC	CASSSSGTGIGEQFF
TRBJ2-2	TRBV30	TRBD1	few	TGTGCCTGGAGCCGGACAGGGCTTAACACCGGGGAGCTGTTTTTT	CAWSRTGLNTGELFF
TRBJ1-6	TRBV21-1	-	-	TGTGCCAGCAGCAAAGAACAGAACGATAATTCACCCCTCCACTTT	CASSKEQNDNSPLHF
TRBJ1-5	TRBV18	-	-	TGTGCCAGCTCACCGGAGACAGATAATCAGCCCCAGCATTTT	CASSPETDNQPQHF
TRBJ2-1	TRBV6-6	TRBD1	few	TGTGCCAGCAGTTACCCACTGGACAGGGACAATGAGCAGTTCTTC	CASSYPLDRDNEQFF
TRBJ1-1	TRBV30	TRBD1	-	TGTGCCTGGAGTGTAACAGGGGCGAACACTGAAGCTTTCTTT	CAWSVTGANTEAFF
TRBJ1-2	TRBV2	-	-	TGTGCCAGCAGGATGGGCAGCTCGGGAGGCTACACCTTC	CASRMGSSGGYTF
TRBJ1-1	TRBV7-3	-	-	TGTGCCAGCAGCTTAACGTCCGACAGCATGGTTGAAGCTTTCTTT	CASSLTSDSMVEAFF
TRBJ1-1	TRBV15	-	-	TGTGCCACCAGCGGACCTCCGGCGACTACAAACACTGAAGCTTTCTTT	CATSGPPATTNTEAFF
TRBJ1-6	TRBV5-4	-	-	TGTGCCAGCAGCTATGACAGAAATTCACCCCTCCACTTT	CASSYDRNSPLHF
TRBJ2-1	TRBV29-1	TRBD1	-	TGCAGCGTTGAACGGGACAGGGGTTTGAATGAGCAGTTCTTC	CSVERDRGLNEQFF
TRBJ1-1	TRBV2	-	-	TGTGCCAGCAGTGAATCAAAAGCTTTCTTT	CASSESKAFF
TRBJ2-6	TRBV5-1	-	-	TGCGCCAGCAGCTTGTCCGGGTATGCGCTCTCTGGGGCCAACGTCCTGACTTTC	CASSLSGYALSGANVLTF
TRBJ1-1	TRBV29-1	-	-	TGCAGCGTTGAAAGTTCAGGGTCTGAAGCTTTCTTT	CSVESSGSEAFF
TRBJ1-2	TRBV30	-	-	TGTGCCTGGAGGCCTCCGGGGTCAGGGGTTTATGACTATGGCTACACCTTC	CAWRPPGSGVYDYGYTF
TRBJ1-1	TRBV5-6	-	-	TGTGCCAGCAGCTTTGGGGCAGACACTGAAGCTTTCTTT	CASSFGADTEAFF
TRBJ1-5	TRBV28	TRBD1	-	TGTGCCAGCACTGGGGGGACAGGGTATCAGCCCCAGCATTTT	CASTGGTGYQPQHF
TRBJ2-5	TRBV5-1	TRBD2	-	TGCGCCAGCAGCTTGGGTAGTGGCGGGGGGGCTGAAGAGACCCAGTACTTC	CASSLGSGGGAEETQYF
TRBJ1-3	TRBV12-3/TRBV12-4	-	-	TGTGCCAGCAGCCTTCCCGCCAACGGCATATATTTT	CASSLPANGIYF
TRBJ1-2	TRBV7-9	-	-	TGTGCCAGCAGCTATACGACAGCCTATGGCTACACCTTC	CASSYTTAYGYTF
TRBJ1-1	TRBV5-6	-	few	TGTGCCAGCAGCTTGGGTCAGGGAGGGGATGCTTTCTTT	CASSLGQGGDAFF
TRBJ1-2	TRBV4-3	TRBD1	-	TGCGCCAGCAGCCAAGACGTCACAGGGGTCTATGGCTACACCTTC	CASSQDVTGVYGYTF
TRBJ1-2	TRBV4-1	-	-	TGCGCCAGCAGCCCAGGCGGCGGGAGTGCCCGTTATGGCTACACCTTC	CASSPGGGSARYGYTF